Sequencing of this T cell receptor beta chain was carried out in a study of immune evolution from preneoplasia to lung adenocarcinoma. Whole-study context: HLA loss of heterozygosity: less than 9% AIS, around 16% MIA, about 35% ADC, none AAH.

V gave up 2 bases and J gave up 6 bases, with 8 bases separating them. Germline values: CDR1 MNHNY, CDR2 SVGAGI (reference sequence). This CDR3 region has 13 residues. TCRdb's table, derived via immunoSEQ multiplex PCR, lists solely in-frame clones and lacks some. The sample contains just under 10,000 clones, about three quarters of which appear only once. The clonotype was recovered from a person aged 65 to 85 with lung adenocarcinoma. Some clones in this sample may be carry-over from other donors' samples. Sequencing was carried out using FFPE minimally invasive lung adenocarcinoma tissue. The chain joins TRBV6-6 to TRBJ2-1; weak D call: TRBD1 (6 bases). DNA of the CDR3: TGTGCCAGCAGTTACCAACAGGGCAATGAGCAGTTCTTC. Encoded protein: CASSYQQGNEQFF.